This is a list of T cell receptor beta chains from one sample in a study of cytomegalovirus exposure and HLA in healthy donors. Only in-frame clones appear in the TCRdb table, and some are missing; sequencing was by immunoSEQ multiplex PCR. The sample consists of 95,000 to 150,000 clones, over 60% of them appearing once. Sequenced input: PBMCs. The source is a woman in her thirties or forties in good health and CMV-seropositive. Each CDR3 is given with its conserved first and last residue. Each record gives: clone size, V gene, D gene, J gene, CDR3 protein, CDR3 DNA. The D gene is left open where the match is weak. Clone size is given for some rows only: seen once, a few or many times, or a class if the clone is expanded.

few	TRBV23-1	TRBD1	TRBJ2-5	CASKRTGVQETQYF	TGCGCCAGCAAACGGACAGGGGTCCAAGAGACCCAGTACTTC
once	TRBV9	TRBD1	TRBJ2-5	CASSVDGQGQETQYF	TGTGCCAGCAGCGTTGACGGACAGGGACAAGAGACCCAGTACTTC
once	TRBV6-1	TRBD1	TRBJ1-1	CASQPGQVNTEAFF	TGTGCCAGCCAACCGGGACAGGTAAACACTGAAGCTTTCTTT
-	TRBV4-1	-	TRBJ1-2	CASSREGGSAGGYTF	TGCGCCAGCAGCCGGGAAGGAGGGTCGGCGGGAGGCTACACCTTC
once	TRBV28	-	TRBJ1-1	CASSSGVFSEVAFF	TGTGCCAGCAGTTCGGGGGTTTTTTCGGAGGTAGCTTTCTTT
few	TRBV2	TRBD1	TRBJ1-6	CASSEGDRGNSPLHF	TGTGCCAGCAGTGAGGGGGACAGGGGTAATTCACCCCTCCACTTT
-	TRBV4-1	-	TRBJ1-5	CASSQDGAGVNQPQHF	TGCGCCAGCAGCCAAGATGGAGCAGGGGTCAATCAGCCCCAGCATTTT
few	TRBV5-1	TRBD1	TRBJ1-2	CASSLGTGGSGYTF	TGCGCCAGCAGCTTGGGGACAGGGGGCTCTGGCTACACCTTC
few	TRBV19	-	TRBJ2-5	CASSPGKETQYF	TGTGCCAGTAGTCCGGGGAAAGAGACCCAGTACTTC
few	TRBV19	-	TRBJ1-2	CASSIGRVNYGYTF	TGTGCCAGTAGTATAGGGCGGGTCAACTATGGCTACACCTTC
-	TRBV2	-	TRBJ1-5	CASSEDSSNQPQHF	TGTGCCAGCAGTGAGGACAGCTCCAATCAGCCCCAGCATTTT